These 16 T cell receptor beta chains were all obtained from the same sample, sequenced in a study of metastatic and nonmetastatic thyroid tumors. TCRdb reanalyzed the PCR reads with MiXCR. The sample carries 15,000 to 20,000 clones, over 20% recorded once. Not a single patient had been given any form of treatment at any point before undergoing thyroid surgery. Sequenced: tumor tissue. The receptors come from a male donor with papillary thyroid cancer or a benign thyroid nodule (not recorded which). Some clones in this sample may be carry-over from other donors' samples.

Comments on this clone: A much more abundant neighbour one base away suggests this may be a read error. This CDR3 is also generated by other DNA sequences in the sample. V and J are TRBV11-1 and TRBJ2-1; 7 nucleotides agree with TRBD2. CDR1 and CDR2 from the germline V gene are SGHAT and FQDESV (reference sequence). The CDR3 loop spans 16 amino acids. V was clipped by 4 bases and J by 8 bases; unmatched bases: 14. The CDR3 loop reads CASSSTAGDPGDEQFF. The DNA for the CDR3 is TGTGCCAGCAGCTCAACCGCGGGAGATCCTGGCGATGAGCAGTTCTTC. Full variable domain (missing parts from reference TRBV11-1 and TRBJ2-1): EAEVAQSPRYKITEKSQAVAFWCDPISGHATLYWYRQILGQGPELLVQFQDESVVDDSQLPKDRFSAERLKGVDSTLKIQPAELGDSAMYLCASSSTAGDPGDEQFFGPGTRLTVL.

This clone has a count of ten or more. The chain's CDR3 is CASSPMGGNSNQPQHF. CDR3 sequence (DNA): TGTGCCAGCAGCCCCATGGGGGGTAATAGCAATCAGCCCCAGCATTTT. This chain joins TRBV7-8 and TRBJ1-5; D might be TRBD1 (5 bases). CDR3 length: 16 residues. The germline V gene encodes CDR1 SGHVS and CDR2 FQNEAQ. V lost 5 bases and J lost 0, with 14 bases in between. Complete variable domain (other parts from reference TRBV7-8 and TRBJ1-5): GAGVSQSPRYKVAKRGQDVALRCDPISGHVSLFWYQQALGQGPEFLTYFQNEAQLDKSGLPSDRFFAERPEGSVSTLKIQRTQQEDSAVYLCASSPMGGNSNQPQHFGDGTRLSIL.

This chain uses TRBV7-2 with TRBJ1-1; the match to TRBD1 covers 8 bases. CDR3 length: 14 residues. Germline V gene data show CDR1 as SGHTA and CDR2 as FQGNSA. The ends lost 5 bases at V and 7 bases at J; junction bases unmatched: 9. The chain's CDR3 is CASSRRDRRGEAFF. CDR3 DNA sequence: TGTGCCAGCAGCAGAAGGGACAGGCGGGGTGAAGCTTTCTTT.

The V gene is TRBV5-4, the J gene TRBJ2-4; no definite D call. CDR1 is SGHNT and CDR2 is YYREEE in the germline V gene (reference sequence). The CDR3 consists of 12 residues. V lost 0 bases and J lost 9, with 7 bases in between. CDR3 amino acids: CASSLDIGIQYF. CDR3 bases: TGTGCCAGCAGCTTGGACATCGGCATTCAGTACTTC.

This clone was recorded at least ten times. The genes are TRBV20-1 and TRBJ2-7; 10 bases agree with TRBD2. After removal of 5 bases from V and 0 bases from J, the junction contained 7 bases not matched to a gene. This CDR3 has 15 amino acids. Germline assignment: CDR1 DFQATT and CDR2 SNEGSKA (reference sequence). The CDR3 here is CSAPRPSGGSYEQYF. As DNA, the CDR3 is TGCAGTGCTCCGCGTCCTAGCGGGGGCTCCTACGAGCAGTACTTC.

This clone was counted between two and nine times. The chain is built from TRBV6-1 and TRBJ1-6; D perhaps matches TRBD1 (6 bases). Germline loops: CDR1 MNHNS, CDR2 SASEGT. There are 15 residues in the CDR3. The V end lost 5 bases, the J end lost 7 bases, and 15 bases lay between the germline ends. Here the CDR3 DNA reads TGTGCCAGCAGTCCCACGGACAGTCGAAATTCACCCCTCCACTTT. Encoded protein: CASSPTDSRNSPLHF.

This clone was counted many times. The rearrangement uses TRBV20-1 and TRBJ2-7, with D unclear. Trimming took 0 bases from V and 4 from J, leaving 1 base between them. Germline values: CDR1 DFQATT, CDR2 SNEGSKA (reference sequence). The CDR3 is made up of 10 amino acids. CDR3 amino acids: CSAREYEQYF. Written as DNA, the CDR3 is TGCAGTGCTAGAGAATACGAGCAGTACTTC.

To note about this clone: The germline gene is not matched at one end of the junction; a read error may be the cause. The chain has TRBV6-2 or TRBV6-3 and TRBJ2-1, with D hard to call. The germline V gene has CDR1 MNHEY and CDR2 SVGEGT. The CDR3 contains 13 residues. CDR3 residues: CASTYLGLNEQFF. The CDR3 DNA reads TGTGCCAGCACTTACTTGGGTCTCAATGAGCAGTTCTTC.

This clone has at least ten counts. The rearrangement uses TRBV3-1 and TRBJ2-7; D not resolved. Trimming took off 2 bases at V and 3 bases at J, with 8 bases between the two ends. The CDR3 runs 13 residues. CDR1 is LGHDT, CDR2 YNNKEL, per germline (reference sequence). In nucleotides, the CDR3 is TGTGCCAGCAGCCAAAGTCACAACTACGAGCAGTACTTC. Translation gives CASSQSHNYEQYF.

This clone rates as medium-sized. The J gene is TRBJ2-7, the V gene TRBV6-1; no definite D call. Trimming stripped 3 bases from V and 2 bases from J, with 8 bases between. The CDR3 spans 13 residues. Germline V gene data show CDR1 as MNHNS and CDR2 as SASEGT. CDR3 DNA: TGTGCCAGCAGTGATTCCCGACCCTACGAGCAGTACTTC. This codes for CASSDSRPYEQYF.

The chain uses TRBV10-3 and TRBJ2-1; TRBD2 might be the D (6 bases). Germline V gene sequence: CDR1 ENHRY, CDR2 SYGVKD. Trimming shortened V by 5 bases and J by 2 bases, and 19 bases separated the two germline ends. This CDR3 is built from 17 residues. The CDR3 loop reads CAISLILARDPYNEQFF. DNA of the CDR3: TGTGCCATCAGTCTTATCCTAGCGCGAGACCCCTACAATGAGCAGTTCTTC.

About this clone: The junction departs from germline at one end; a sequencing error may be responsible. V gene TRBV6-9 combines with J gene TRBJ2-5; D call uncertain. The CDR3 covers 14 residues. CDR1 MNHGY and CDR2 SVAAGI come from the germline V gene. Here the CDR3 reads CASSENPALETQYF. The DNA for the CDR3 is TGCGCCAGCAGTGAGAACCCCGCTCTGGAGACCCAGTACTTC.

This clone was seen repeatedly, ten times or more. The V and J genes are TRBV5-5 and TRBJ1-6; 7 nucleotides agree with TRBD1. Germline assignment: CDR1 SGHKS and CDR2 YYEKEE (reference sequence). J was trimmed by 7 bases and V by 3 bases; bases with no gene match: 7. The CDR3 length is 15 residues. CDR3 sequence (DNA): TGTGCCAGCAGCTCGACGGGACAGATGAATTCACCCCTCCACTTT. Amino acid sequence: CASSSTGQMNSPLHF. Filled out from reference TRBV5-5 and TRBJ1-6, the complete variable domain reads DAGVTQSPTHLIKTRGQQVTLRCSPISGHKSVSWYQQVLGQGPQFIFQYYEKEERGRGNFPDRFSARQFPNYSSELNVNALLLGDSALYLCASSSTGQMNSPLHFGNGTRLTVT.

On this clone: A much bigger clone sits one base away, suggesting this may be a read error. V usage is TRBV27 and J usage is TRBJ2-3; D gene ambiguous. The V and J ends lost 3 bases and 3 bases respectively, with 10 bases between them. Per the germline V gene, CDR1 is MNHEY and CDR2 is SMNVEV (reference sequence). The CDR3 spans 14 residues. CDR3 sequence reads: CASSFRILTDTQYF. The CDR3 DNA reads TGTGCCAGCAGTTTCCGGATTCTAACAGATACGCAGTATTTT.

This clone appeared a few times. This rearrangement joins TRBV7-2 to TRBJ2-1; 8 nucleotides align to TRBD1. The CDR3 extends over 14 amino acids. In germline, CDR1 is SGHTA, CDR2 FQGNSA. J lost 7 bases, V lost 1 base, and 3 bases had no gene match. The DNA for the CDR3 is TGTGCCAGCAGCTTAGGACAGGGGTTTAATGAGCAGTTCTTC. Translating it yields CASSLGQGFNEQFF.

This clone was seen many times. This chain's CDR3 is CASSESGRKYEQYF. Here the CDR3 DNA reads TGCGCCAGCAGTGAGTCTGGCAGGAAATACGAGCAGTACTTC. J is TRBJ2-7 and V is TRBV10-2; D ambiguous. Germline-derived CDR1 and CDR2 are WSHSY and SAAADI. CDR3 length: 14 residues. Trimming pared 0 bases from V and 4 bases from J, leaving 10 bases between.